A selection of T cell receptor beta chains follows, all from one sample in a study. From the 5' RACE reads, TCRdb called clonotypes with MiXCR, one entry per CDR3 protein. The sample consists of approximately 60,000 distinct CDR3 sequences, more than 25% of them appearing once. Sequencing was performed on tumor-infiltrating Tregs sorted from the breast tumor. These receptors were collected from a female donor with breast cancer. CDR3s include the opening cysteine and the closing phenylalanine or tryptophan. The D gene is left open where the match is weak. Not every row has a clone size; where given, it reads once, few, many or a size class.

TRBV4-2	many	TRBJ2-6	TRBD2	TGTGCCAGCAGCCAAAAAGCGGGAGAAACTGGGGCCAACGTCCTGACTTTC	CASSQKAGETGANVLTF
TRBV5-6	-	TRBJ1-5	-	TGTGCCAGCAGCTTGGCAGGGCCCTCCGGGCCCCAGCACTTT	CASSLAGPSGPQHF
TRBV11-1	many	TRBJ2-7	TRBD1	TGTGCCAGCAGCCCTAGGGACAGGGGCGGCGAGCAGTACTTC	CASSPRDRGGEQYF
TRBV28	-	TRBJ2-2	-	TGTGCCAGCAGTTTGCCTGGGGGTAACACCGGGGAGCTGTTTTTT	CASSLPGGNTGELFF
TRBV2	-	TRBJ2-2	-	TGTGCCAGCAGAACGGACAGGACTAGAAAAAATCCCGGGGAGCTGTTTTTT	CASRTDRTRKNPGELFF
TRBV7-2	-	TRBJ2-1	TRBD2	TGTGCCAGCAACTTAGCGGGAGGCTCCTACAATGAGCAGTTCTTC	CASNLAGGSYNEQFF
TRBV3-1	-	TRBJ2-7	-	TGTGCCAGCGGGCGGGCACCCTCCTACGAGCAGTACTTC	CASGRAPSYEQYF
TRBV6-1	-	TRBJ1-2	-	TGTGCCAGCAAGAAGGAAGCTAGCTATGGCTACACCTTC	CASKKEASYGYTF
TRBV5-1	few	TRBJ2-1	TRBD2	TGCGCCAGCAGCCCGGGGGAGGGCTTGTACAATGAGCAGTTCTTC	CASSPGEGLYNEQFF
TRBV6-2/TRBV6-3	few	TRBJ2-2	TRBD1	TGTGCCAGCACCAGGGGGCTTAGCGGGGAGCTGTTTTTT	CASTRGLSGELFF
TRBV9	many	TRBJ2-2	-	TGTGCCAGCAGCGTTGTTGGCGAACCCGGGGAGCTGTTTTTT	CASSVVGEPGELFF
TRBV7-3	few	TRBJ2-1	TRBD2	TGTGCCAGCAGCCCGCGGGGGACCTCCTACAATGAGCAGTTCTTC	CASSPRGTSYNEQFF
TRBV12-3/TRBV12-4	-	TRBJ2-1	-	TGTGCCAGCAGTTTATACAGGGAAGGTAATGAGCAGTTCTTC	CASSLYREGNEQFF
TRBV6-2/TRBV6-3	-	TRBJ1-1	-	TGTGCCAGCAGTGAACGGCGGACAGTAGGACTGAACACTGAAGCTTTCTTT	CASSERRTVGLNTEAFF
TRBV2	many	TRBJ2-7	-	TGTGCCAGCAGGGTCCAGGGTCCTTCCTACGAGCAGTACTTC	CASRVQGPSYEQYF
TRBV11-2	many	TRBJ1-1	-	TGTGCCAGCAGCTTAGATTTAAGTGGAGCTTTCTTT	CASSLDLSGAFF
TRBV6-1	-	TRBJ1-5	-	TGTGCCAGCAGTGAAAAGGAAGATCGGTTCAATCAGCCCCAGCATTTT	CASSEKEDRFNQPQHF
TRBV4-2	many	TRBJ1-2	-	TGTGCCAGCAGCCAAGATTTGGGAACAGGGTCCTATGGCTACACCTTC	CASSQDLGTGSYGYTF
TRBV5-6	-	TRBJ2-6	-	TGTGCCAGCAGCTCCCCTTCTCTCTCTGGCGCTGGGGCCAACGTCCTGACTTTC	CASSSPSLSGAGANVLTF
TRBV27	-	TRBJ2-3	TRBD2	TGTGCCAGCAATATCGGGCGGGAGACGGCAGATACGCAGTATTTT	CASNIGRETADTQYF
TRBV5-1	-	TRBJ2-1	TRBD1	TGCGCCAGCAGCCCGGGACAGGGGGCAGCTGAGCAGTTCTTC	CASSPGQGAAEQFF
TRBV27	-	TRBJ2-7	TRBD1	TGTGCCAGCAGTTCCCGGACAGGGGGCAGGGAGCAGTACTTC	CASSSRTGGREQYF
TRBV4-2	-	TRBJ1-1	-	TGTGCCAGCAGCCAACCCGGGGGGGGGACTGAAGCTTTCTTT	CASSQPGGGTEAFF
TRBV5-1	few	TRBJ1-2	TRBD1	TGCGCCAGCAGCTTGGGGGGACAGGCCAACTATGGCTACACCTTC	CASSLGGQANYGYTF
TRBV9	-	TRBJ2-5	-	TGTGCCAGCACCCAGTGGGCTAGCGCCCAAGAGACCCAGTACTTC	CASTQWASAQETQYF
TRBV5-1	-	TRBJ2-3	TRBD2	TGCGCCAGCAGCTTGGCCGCGTCTAGCGGGATGATAGATACGCAGTATTTT	CASSLAASSGMIDTQYF
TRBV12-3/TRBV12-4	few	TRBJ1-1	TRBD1	TGTGCCAGCAGTGGGGACAGGAACACTGAAGCTTTCTTT	CASSGDRNTEAFF
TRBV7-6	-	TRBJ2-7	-	TGTGCCAGCAGCTTAGACAGGGCGGGGTCCTACGAGCAGTACTTC	CASSLDRAGSYEQYF
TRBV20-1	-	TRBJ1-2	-	TGCAGTGCTTACCCCCCAGGGGTCCATGGCTACACCTTC	CSAYPPGVHGYTF
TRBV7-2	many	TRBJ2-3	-	TGTGCCAGCAGCTTACTGGGTATAACAGATACGCAGTATTTT	CASSLLGITDTQYF
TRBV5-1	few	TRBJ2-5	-	TGCGCCAGCAGCTTGGACAGCTTCCCTCTAGAGACCCAGTACTTC	CASSLDSFPLETQYF
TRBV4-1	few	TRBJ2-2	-	TGCGCCAGCAGCCTAAAAGCAATCACCGGGGAGCTGTTTTTT	CASSLKAITGELFF
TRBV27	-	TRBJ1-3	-	TGTGCCAGCAGTTTATCGGGCCATGGAAACACCATATGTTTT	CASSLSGHGNTICF
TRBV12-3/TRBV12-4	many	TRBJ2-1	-	TGTGCCAGCAGTTGGCGCAGGGGGGCGGGAGGCCCCTACAATGAGCAGTTCTTC	CASSWRRGAGGPYNEQFF
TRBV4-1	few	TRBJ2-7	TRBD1	TGCGCCAGCAGCCAACCCCGGGACAGGAGTTACGAGCAGTACTTC	CASSQPRDRSYEQYF
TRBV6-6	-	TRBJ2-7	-	TGTGCCAGCAGTTACGGTGTAGAGGGGGCCTACGAGCAGTACTTC	CASSYGVEGAYEQYF
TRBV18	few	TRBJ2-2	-	TGTGCCAGCTCACCACTAGGGCCCGGGGAGCTGTTTTTT	CASSPLGPGELFF
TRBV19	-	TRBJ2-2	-	TGTGCCAGTAGGTCACACCGTTTGACCGGGGAGCTGCTTTTT	CASRSHRLTGELLF
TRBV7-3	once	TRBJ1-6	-	TGTGCCAGCAGCTTAGGAGGGGAGGCCTATTCACCCCTCCACTTT	CASSLGGEAYSPLHF
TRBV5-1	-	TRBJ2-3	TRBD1	TGCGCCAGCAAGAACACAGGGGGCACAGATACGCAGTATTTT	CASKNTGGTDTQYF
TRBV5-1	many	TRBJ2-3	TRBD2	TGCGCCAGCAGCCTACTAGCGGGGGGCAACACAGATACGCAGTATTTT	CASSLLAGGNTDTQYF